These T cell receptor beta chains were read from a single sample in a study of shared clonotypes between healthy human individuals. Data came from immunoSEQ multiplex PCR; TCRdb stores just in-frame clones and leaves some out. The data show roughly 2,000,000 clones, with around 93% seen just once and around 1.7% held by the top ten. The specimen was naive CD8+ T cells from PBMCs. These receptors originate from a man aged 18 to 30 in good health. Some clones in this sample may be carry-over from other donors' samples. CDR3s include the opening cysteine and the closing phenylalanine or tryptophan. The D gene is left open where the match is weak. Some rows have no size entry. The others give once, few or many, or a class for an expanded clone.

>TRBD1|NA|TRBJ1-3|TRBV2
TGTGCCAGCAGGGAAGGGACAGGGAGCGAAAACACCATATATTTT
CASREGTGSENTIYF
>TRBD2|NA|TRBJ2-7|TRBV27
TGTGCCAGCAGTTCCCGCAGACTAGCGGGAGCCTACGAGCAGTACTTC
CASSSRRLAGAYEQYF
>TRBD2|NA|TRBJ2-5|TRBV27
TGTGCCAGCAGTCAGGGACTAGCGGGACCGCAAGAGACCCAGTACTTC
CASSQGLAGPQETQYF
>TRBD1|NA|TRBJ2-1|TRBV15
TGTGCCGCTGGACAGGGGGCCTACAATGAGCAGTTCTTC
CAAGQGAYNEQFF
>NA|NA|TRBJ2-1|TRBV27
TGTGCCAGCAGTATATGGGGATATGAGCAGTTCTTC
CASSIWGYEQFF
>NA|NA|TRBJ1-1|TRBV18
TGTGCCAGCTCGGCCGAATCGACGGTATTGAACACTGAAGCTTTCTTT
CASSAESTVLNTEAFF
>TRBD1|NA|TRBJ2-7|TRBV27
TGTGCCAGCGGCCTCGGGACAGGTTTCAACGAGCAGTACTTC
CASGLGTGFNEQYF
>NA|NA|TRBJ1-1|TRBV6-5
TGTGCCAGCAGTTACACGGTAAACACTGAAGCTTTCTTT
CASSYTVNTEAFF
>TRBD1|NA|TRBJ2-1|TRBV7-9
TGTGCCAGCAGGGGGACAGTTTTGCCTGAGCAGTTCTTC
CASRGTVLPEQFF
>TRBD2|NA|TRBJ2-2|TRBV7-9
TGTGCCAGCAGTTCCCGGGACTACTCACTCGGGGAGCTGTTTTTT
CASSSRDYSLGELFF
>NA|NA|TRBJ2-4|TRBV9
TGTGCCAGCAGCGTAGGGGGCAGGGGTGACATTCAGTACTTC
CASSVGGRGDIQYF
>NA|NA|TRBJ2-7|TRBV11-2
TGTGCCAGCAGCTTAGATGACGGGGAAAGCTCCTACGAGCAGTACTTC
CASSLDDGESSYEQYF
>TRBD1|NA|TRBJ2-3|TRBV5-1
TGCGCCAGCAGCGTAGACAGGGCAGATACGCAGTATTTT
CASSVDRADTQYF
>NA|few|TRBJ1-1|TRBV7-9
TGTGCCAGCAGCTTGGTAGCCAGCCTTGAAGCTTTCTTT
CASSLVASLEAFF
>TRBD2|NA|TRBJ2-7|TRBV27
TGTGCCAGCAGTCTTTCGGGAGGCATCCCCCGGGGCGAGCAGTACTTC
CASSLSGGIPRGEQYF
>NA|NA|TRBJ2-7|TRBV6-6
TGTGCCAGCAGTTACTCGTCTTTTGTCGAGCAGTACTTC
CASSYSSFVEQYF
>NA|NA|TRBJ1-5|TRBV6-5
TGTGCCAGCAGAACAACGGTATATAGCAATCAGCCCCAGCATTTT
CASRTTVYSNQPQHF
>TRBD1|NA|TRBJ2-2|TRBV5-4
TGTGCCAGCGGAGGGACAGGCGCGAACACCGGGGAGCTGTTTTTT
CASGGTGANTGELFF
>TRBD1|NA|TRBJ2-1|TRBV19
TGTGCCAGTACCCGCGGGACAGGGTCCTACAATGAGCAGTTCTTC
CASTRGTGSYNEQFF
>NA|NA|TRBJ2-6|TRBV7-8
TGTGCCAGCAGCCCGAGAAAGGGTATCGTCTCTGGGGCCAACGTCCTGACTTTC
CASSPRKGIVSGANVLTF
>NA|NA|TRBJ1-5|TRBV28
TGTGCCAGCAGTTCAATCGGGGAATTTCGTCAGCCCCAGCATTTT
CASSSIGEFRQPQHF
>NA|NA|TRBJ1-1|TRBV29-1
TGCAGCGTTGAAGCCAGGGAGGTGAACACTGAAGCTTTCTTT
CSVEAREVNTEAFF
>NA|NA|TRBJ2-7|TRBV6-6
TGTGCCAGCCGCTCAGATTACGAGCAGTACTTC
CASRSDYEQYF
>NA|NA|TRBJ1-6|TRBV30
TGTGCCTGGAGCTTACCGCGGGACGGCTACGGGCGTCAACCCCTCCACTTT
CAWSLPRDGYGRQPLHF
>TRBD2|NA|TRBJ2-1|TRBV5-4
TGTGCCAGCAGCTTGGTACTAGCGGGAGTGATTGAGCAGTTCTTC
CASSLVLAGVIEQFF
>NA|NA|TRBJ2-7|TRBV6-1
TGTGCCAGCATAACAGCCTACGAGCAGTACTTC
CASITAYEQYF
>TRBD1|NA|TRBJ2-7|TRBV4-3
TGCGCCAGCAGCCAAAGACAGGGCTCTTACGAGCAGTACTTC
CASSQRQGSYEQYF
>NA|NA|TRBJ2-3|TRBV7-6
TGTGCCAGCAGCCGAACGCCCCCTAATCGGGCGCCCCCGTCAGATACGCAGTATTTT
CASSRTPPNRAPPSDTQYF
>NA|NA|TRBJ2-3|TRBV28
TGTGCCACCGACAACGGAGATACGCAGTATTTT
CATDNGDTQYF
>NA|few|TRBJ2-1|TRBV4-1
TGCGCCAGCAGCCAAGAGAGGGACAATGAGCAGTTCTTC
CASSQERDNEQFF
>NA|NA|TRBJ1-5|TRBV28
TGTGCCAGCTCGAGCGGCAATCAGCCCCAGCATTTT
CASSSGNQPQHF